The 32 T cell receptor beta chains reported below all come from one sample, sequenced in a study of graft-versus-host responses after intestinal transplantation. Their antigen targets remain unknown. Libraries were prepared by immunoSEQ multiplex PCR; TCRdb keeps only in-frame clonotypes and omits some of them. The sample yields about 100,000 clones, roughly 87% seen once. Specimen: unstimulated CD4+ T cells sorted from spleen or lymph node cells, collected before transplant. All receptors come from a human donor who was the organ donor for an intestinal transplant.

This clone is a singleton in its sample. This chain uses TRBV2 with TRBJ2-2; D unclear. The CDR3 is made up of 15 amino acids. The V end lost 5 bases, the J end lost 6 bases, and 16 bases lay between the germline ends. CDR1 SNHLY and CDR2 FYNNEI come from the germline V gene. The CDR3 region has the DNA TGTGCCAGCAGTTGGTCAGATACTATCTCCGGGGAGCTGTTTTTT. Its protein product is CASSWSDTISGELFF.

This clone was counted only a few times. The CDR3 nucleotides read TGTGCCAGCTATGTTAATGGGGGCGGCTATGGCTACACCTTC. It specifies CASYVNGGGYGYTF. The genes are TRBV28 and TRBJ1-2; D perhaps matches TRBD1 (6 bases). Per germline, CDR1 MDHEN and CDR2 SYDVKM. This CDR3 has 14 amino acids. Between the trimmed V and J ends, which lost 8 bases and 4 bases, there was a span of 17 bases.

The CDR3, as DNA: TGTGCCAGCAGCTTAGGGGTTGGTTACGAGCAGTACTTC. Translation: CASSLGVGYEQYF. The genes are TRBV11-3 and TRBJ2-7; D call uncertain. The CDR3 is 13 residues long. Germline V gene sequence: CDR1 SGHNT, CDR2 YENEEA. Trimming took off 1 base at V and 4 bases at J, with 8 bases between the two ends.

The chain combines TRBV18 with TRBJ1-5; 9 bases agree with TRBD1. The V segment lost 5 bases and the J segment 6 bases; nucleotides outside the gene matches: 11. Germline V gene sequence: CDR1 KGHSH, CDR2 LQKENI. The CDR3 is made up of 16 amino acids. CDR3 in amino acids: CASSGPGQGFGQPQHF. The DNA of the CDR3 is TGTGCCAGCTCAGGACCGGGACAGGGTTTTGGTCAGCCCCAGCATTTT.

This sequence joins TRBV30 and TRBJ2-6, with D maybe TRBD2 (6 bases). Trimming left V 2 bases short and J 2 bases short, with 10 bases between. There are 15 residues in the CDR3. Germline V gene sequence: CDR1 GTSNPN, CDR2 SVGIG (reference sequence). The CDR3 loop reads CAWSSAGTGANVLTF. CDR3 DNA sequence: TGTGCCTGGAGTAGTGCGGGGACTGGGGCCAACGTCCTGACTTTC.

The chain employs TRBV27 and TRBJ1-5; D is unresolved. CDR1 is MNHEY, CDR2 SMNVEV, per germline (reference sequence). This CDR3 has 12 residues. V was clipped by 6 bases and J by 2 bases, with 5 bases between them. The CDR3 is CASRSRNQPQHF. The CDR3 DNA reads as TGTGCCAGCAGGTCACGCAATCAGCCCCAGCATTTT.

The chain carries TRBV4-1 and TRBJ1-2; 8 positions match TRBD1. Germline V gene sequence: CDR1 MGHRA, CDR2 YSYEKL. V trimming: 2 bases; J trimming: 4 bases; junction bases outside the gene matches: 6. This CDR3 spans 15 amino acids. This CDR3 is CASSQPRTGSYGYTF. The CDR3 DNA is TGCGCCAGCAGCCAACCCCGGACAGGGTCCTATGGCTACACCTTC.

V is TRBV6-1 and J is TRBJ1-5, with D perhaps TRBD1 (6 bases). This CDR3 region has 16 residues. The V gene's germline CDR1 is MNHNS and CDR2 SASEGT. Trimming removed 3 bases at V and 0 bases at J, with 12 bases between. The CDR3 here is CASSDKDSYSNQPQHF. The DNA of the CDR3 is TGTGCCAGCAGTGACAAGGACAGTTATAGCAATCAGCCCCAGCATTTT.

The V and J genes are TRBV4-1 and TRBJ2-2, with D possibly called TRBD1 or TRBD2 (5 bases each). CDR1 MGHRA and CDR2 YSYEKL come from the germline V gene. V was pared by 3 bases and J by 0 bases, with 20 bases between. This CDR3 has 19 residues. The CDR3 loop is CASSHPLARTHPNTGELFF. CDR3 in DNA: TGCGCCAGCAGCCACCCTCTAGCTAGGACACATCCGAACACCGGGGAGCTGTTTTTT.

The J gene is TRBJ2-2, the V gene TRBV7-7; D is uncertain. The CDR3 is 13 amino acids. V was cut by 3 bases and J by 11 bases, with 13 bases left in between. Germline loops: CDR1 SSHAT, CDR2 FNYEAQ (reference sequence). CDR3 loop: CASSFDPGGELFF. In DNA, the CDR3 is TGTGCCAGCAGCTTTGACCCGGGTGGAGAGCTGTTTTTT.

The rearrangement joins TRBV4-2 to TRBJ2-2, with D tentatively TRBD2 (5 bases). Germline V gene data show CDR1 as LGHNA and CDR2 as YNFKEQ. Deletions cut 1 base from V and 5 bases from J, with 11 bases between. This CDR3 region has 15 residues. The CDR3: CASSQGGSSTGELFF. Written as DNA, the CDR3 is TGTGCCAGCAGCCAAGGAGGGAGCTCGACCGGGGAGCTGTTTTTT.

The CDR3 loop reads CASRPGQGNYGYTF. The CDR3 region has the DNA TGTGCCAGCAGGCCGGGACAGGGGAACTATGGCTACACCTTC. The rearrangement joins TRBV6-5 to TRBJ1-2; 10 nucleotides align to TRBD1. J lost 2 bases, V lost 6 bases, and 3 bases had no gene match. Germline V gene sequence: CDR1 MNHEY, CDR2 SVGAGI. The CDR3 is 14 residues long.

V usage is TRBV7-2 and J usage is TRBJ1-6; D ambiguous. The germline V gene encodes CDR1 SGHTA and CDR2 FQGNSA. The CDR3 spans 14 residues. The V and J ends lost 5 bases and 10 bases respectively, with 15 bases between them. The CDR3 bases are TGTGCCAGCAGCGCCTGGACGGGTGGGTCACCCCTCCACTTT. Translation: CASSAWTGGSPLHF.

The chain carries TRBV11-2 and TRBJ1-4; D may be TRBD1 (6 bases). Trimming left V 5 bases short and J 7 bases short, with 26 bases between. This CDR3 spans 18 amino acids. The V gene's germline CDR1 is SGHAT and CDR2 FQNNGV. The CDR3 DNA reads as TGTGCCAGCAGCCTTCTGCGGGACACTGTCTCCCTCCGTGAAAAACTGTTTTTT. Its protein is CASSLLRDTVSLREKLFF.

The rearrangement uses TRBV10-3 and TRBJ2-1; possibly TRBD1 for D (6 bases). V lost 3 bases and J 7 bases, leaving 13 bases between the germline ends. CDR1 is ENHRY, CDR2 SYGVKD, per germline. This CDR3 comprises 14 residues. CDR3 coding DNA: TGTGCCATCAGTGAAATACAGGGATTGAATGAGCAGTTCTTC. This encodes CAISEIQGLNEQFF.

The chain uses TRBV28 and TRBJ1-4; D is ambiguous. The CDR3 extends over 8 amino acids. CDR1 MDHEN and CDR2 SYDVKM come from the germline V gene. In DNA form, the CDR3 reads TGTTTTAATGAAAAACTGTTTTTT. As protein: CFNEKLFF.

V and J are TRBV11-2 and TRBJ1-2; TRBD1 is a possible D gene (6 bases). The CDR3 runs to 14 residues. With 5 bases removed from V and 8 bases from J, the gap between germline ends came to 18 bases. Germline CDR1 SGHAT, CDR2 FQNNGV. In DNA form, the CDR3 reads TGTGCCAGCAGCCCGCGACAGGCCCCCATAGGCTACACCTTC. Encoded protein: CASSPRQAPIGYTF.

As to this clone: Other DNA sequences from this sample encode an identical CDR3 as well. This chain connects TRBV6-5 to TRBJ1-1; the match to TRBD1 covers 9 bases. The V and J ends lost 0 bases and 2 bases, in that order; junction bases with no gene match: 1. The CDR3 spans 15 residues. CDR1 MNHEY and CDR2 SVGAGI come from the germline V gene. CDR3 sequence reads: CASSYSGQGNTEAFF. In DNA form, the CDR3 reads TGTGCCAGCAGTTACTCGGGACAGGGTAACACTGAAGCTTTCTTT.

V and J are TRBV2 and TRBJ2-1, with D possibly being TRBD2 (6 bases). V was pared by 11 bases and J by 5 bases, with 37 bases between. In germline, CDR1 is SNHLY, CDR2 FYNNEI. The CDR3 is made up of 20 amino acids. The CDR3, as DNA: TGTGCCGGCAAGCCCAGAAGGCGGGACCTCGCGTCGGGGGTACACAATGAGCAGTTCTTC. As protein: CAGKPRRRDLASGVHNEQFF. The full variable domain, its missing parts supplied by reference TRBV2 and TRBJ2-1, is EPEVTQTPSHQVTQMGQEVILRCVPISNHLYFYWYRQILGQKVEFLVSFYNNEISEKSEIFDDQFSVERPDGSNFTLKIRSTKLEDSAMYFCAGKPRRRDLASGVHNEQFFGPGTRLTVL.

The chain couples TRBV28 to TRBJ2-4; possibly TRBD1 or TRBD2 for D (6 bases each). This CDR3 contains 15 residues. V dropped 5 bases and J dropped 1 base, with 12 bases sitting between them. Germline-derived CDR1 and CDR2 are MDHEN and SYDVKM. The CDR3 loop reads CASSTGGRAKNIQYF. DNA for the CDR3: TGTGCCAGCAGTACCGGGGGCCGCGCCAAAAACATTCAGTACTTC.

V gene TRBV28 combines with J gene TRBJ2-3; D not resolved. This CDR3 is 13 amino acids long. V gave up 2 bases and J gave up 3 bases, with 6 bases separating them. Germline CDR1 and CDR2: MDHEN and SYDVKM. The CDR3 sequence is CASSLARTDTQYF. CDR3 DNA: TGTGCCAGCAGTTTAGCTAGAACAGATACGCAGTATTTT. Based on the CDR3 plus reference TRBV28 and TRBJ2-3, the full variable domain is DVKVTQSSRYLVKRTGEKVFLECVQDMDHENMFWYRQDPGLGLRLIYFSYDVKMKEKGDIPEGYSVSREKKERFSLILESASTNQTSMYLCASSLARTDTQYFGPGTRLTVL.

V gene TRBV28 combines with J gene TRBJ2-1, with D unresolved. The CDR3 is made up of 17 amino acids. The germline V gene encodes CDR1 MDHEN and CDR2 SYDVKM. V was pared by 8 bases and J by 6 bases, with 26 bases between. The CDR3 region has the DNA TGTGCCAGCGGGAATTACGATCGGACCCGAAGAGGCAATGAGCAGTTCTTC. Translated: CASGNYDRTRRGNEQFF. Using reference TRBV28 and TRBJ2-1 for the parts outside the CDR3, the full variable domain is DVKVTQSSRYLVKRTGEKVFLECVQDMDHENMFWYRQDPGLGLRLIYFSYDVKMKEKGDIPEGYSVSREKKERFSLILESASTNQTSMYLCASGNYDRTRRGNEQFFGPGTRLTVL.

This clone has just one count. The chain carries TRBV7-7 and TRBJ2-3; 10 bases are shared with TRBD2. Germline V lookup: CDR1 SSHAT, CDR2 FNYEAQ (reference sequence). The V gene end was trimmed by 1 base and the J gene end by 0 bases; junction bases not matched to a gene: 4. This CDR3 comprises 17 residues. For the CDR3, the DNA is TGTGCCAGCAGCTTAGGAACTAGCGGGGCTAGCACAGATACGCAGTATTTT. Its translation: CASSLGTSGASTDTQYF.

V gene TRBV27 combines with J gene TRBJ2-3; TRBD1 matches 10 bases. This CDR3 has 13 residues. In germline, CDR1 is MNHEY, CDR2 SMNVEV (reference sequence). V trimming: 10 bases; J trimming: 10 bases; junction bases outside the gene matches: 11. CDR3 sequence reads: CAMLGQGYQAQYF. The CDR3 DNA reads TGTGCCATGCTGGGACAGGGGTATCAGGCGCAGTATTTT.

The CDR3: CASSLSDGANTGELFF. CDR3 DNA sequence: TGTGCCAGCAGCTTGAGCGACGGGGCGAACACCGGGGAGCTGTTTTTT. The chain is built from TRBV5-4 and TRBJ2-2; D perhaps matches TRBD2 (5 bases). The CDR3 extends over 16 amino acids. Per the germline V gene, CDR1 is SGHNT and CDR2 is YYREEE (reference sequence). V was pared by 1 base and J by 0 bases, with 10 bases between.

As regards this clone: The same CDR3 arises from other DNA sequences in this sample as well. This chain links TRBV10-3 with TRBJ2-1; D remains ambiguous. The germline V gene encodes CDR1 ENHRY and CDR2 SYGVKD. The CDR3 consists of 12 residues. V shed 3 bases and J shed 4 bases, with 4 bases lying between them. The CDR3 reads CAISEGYNEQFF. The CDR3 bases are TGTGCCATCAGTGAAGGGTACAATGAGCAGTTCTTC.

As DNA, the CDR3 is TGTGCCAGCAGTTACTCCCACCGGGGGGAGACCCAGTACTTC. It yields the protein CASSYSHRGETQYF. The chain uses TRBV6-6 and TRBJ2-5, with D possibly TRBD2 on 6 matching bases. The CDR3 loop spans 14 amino acids. Germline V CDR1 and CDR2: MNHNY, SVGAGI (reference sequence). V dropped 0 bases and J dropped 5 bases, with 10 bases sitting between them.

The chain carries TRBV30 and TRBJ1-2, with 9 bases identical to TRBD1. Germline assignment: CDR1 GTSNPN and CDR2 SVGIG (reference sequence). The CDR3 covers 17 residues. V lost 0 bases and J lost 4; bases outside the gene matches: 12. The CDR3 nucleotides read TGTGCCTGGAGTGTCTTAGGAGGGACAGGGCGTTCCTATGGCTACACCTTC. Its protein product is CAWSVLGGTGRSYGYTF.

The V gene is TRBV6-5, the J gene TRBJ2-1; 8 bases are shared with TRBD1. With 6 bases clipped from V and 2 bases from J, the junction kept 3 bases outside the gene matches. The CDR3 length is 14 residues. Germline-derived CDR1 and CDR2 are MNHEY and SVGAGI. The DNA for the CDR3 is TGTGCCAGCAGCTCAGGGGGCCCCTACAATGAGCAGTTCTTC. It is translated as CASSSGGPYNEQFF.

The sample holds one count of this clone. The V and J genes are TRBV5-4 and TRBJ1-2, with TRBD1 as a possible D gene (6 bases). There are 13 residues in the CDR3. CDR1 and CDR2 (germline): SGHNT, YYREEE (reference sequence). V gave up 4 bases and J gave up 10 bases, with 17 bases separating them. The DNA for the CDR3 is TGTGCCAGCAGCCCGTCCAGGGGTGCTGACTACACCTTC. Protein: CASSPSRGADYTF.

This sequence joins TRBV28 and TRBJ1-1; weak D call: TRBD1 (5 bases). Trimming cost V 6 bases and J 1 base, with 18 bases left between them. The germline V gene encodes CDR1 MDHEN and CDR2 SYDVKM. The CDR3 sequence is 16 residues long. CDR3 loop: CASSLGADSSNTEAFF. CDR3 DNA: TGTGCCAGCAGCCTCGGGGCCGACTCCTCGAACACTGAAGCTTTCTTT.

The chain links TRBV5-1 to TRBJ1-1; D is perhaps TRBD1 (5 bases). The CDR3 runs 14 residues. V shed 1 base and J shed 4 bases, with 11 bases lying between them. Germline CDR1 reads SGHRS; CDR2 reads YFSETQ. The chain's CDR3 is CASSLSGQGTEAFF. DNA for the CDR3: TGCGCCAGCAGCTTGTCGGGGCAGGGCACTGAAGCTTTCTTT. The entire variable domain, with the rest obtained from reference TRBV5-1 and TRBJ1-1, is as follows: KAGVTQTPRYLIKTRGQQVTLSCSPISGHRSVSWYQQTPGQGLQFLFEYFSETQRNKGNFPGRFSGRQFSNSRSEMNVSTLELGDSALYLCASSLSGQGTEAFFGQGTRLTVV.